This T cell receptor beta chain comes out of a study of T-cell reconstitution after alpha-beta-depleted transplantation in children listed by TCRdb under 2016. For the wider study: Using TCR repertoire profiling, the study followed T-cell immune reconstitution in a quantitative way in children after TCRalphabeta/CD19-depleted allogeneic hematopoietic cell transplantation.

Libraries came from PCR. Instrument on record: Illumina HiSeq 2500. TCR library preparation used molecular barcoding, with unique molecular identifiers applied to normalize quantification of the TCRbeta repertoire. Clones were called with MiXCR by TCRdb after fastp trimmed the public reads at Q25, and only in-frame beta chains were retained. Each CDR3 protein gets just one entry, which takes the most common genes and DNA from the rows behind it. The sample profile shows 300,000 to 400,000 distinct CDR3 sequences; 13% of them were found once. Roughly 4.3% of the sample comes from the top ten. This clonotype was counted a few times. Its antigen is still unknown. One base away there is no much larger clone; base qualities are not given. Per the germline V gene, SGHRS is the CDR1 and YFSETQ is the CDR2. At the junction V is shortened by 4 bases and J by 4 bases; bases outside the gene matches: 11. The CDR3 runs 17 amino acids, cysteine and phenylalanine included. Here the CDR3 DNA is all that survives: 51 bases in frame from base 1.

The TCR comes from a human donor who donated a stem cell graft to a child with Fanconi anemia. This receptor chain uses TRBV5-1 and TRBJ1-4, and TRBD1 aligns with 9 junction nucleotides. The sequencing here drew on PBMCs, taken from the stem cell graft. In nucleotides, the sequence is TGCGCCAGCAGCCCGACCGCTGGACAGGGGCATAATGAAAAACTGTTTTTT. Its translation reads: CASSPTAGQGHNEKLFF.